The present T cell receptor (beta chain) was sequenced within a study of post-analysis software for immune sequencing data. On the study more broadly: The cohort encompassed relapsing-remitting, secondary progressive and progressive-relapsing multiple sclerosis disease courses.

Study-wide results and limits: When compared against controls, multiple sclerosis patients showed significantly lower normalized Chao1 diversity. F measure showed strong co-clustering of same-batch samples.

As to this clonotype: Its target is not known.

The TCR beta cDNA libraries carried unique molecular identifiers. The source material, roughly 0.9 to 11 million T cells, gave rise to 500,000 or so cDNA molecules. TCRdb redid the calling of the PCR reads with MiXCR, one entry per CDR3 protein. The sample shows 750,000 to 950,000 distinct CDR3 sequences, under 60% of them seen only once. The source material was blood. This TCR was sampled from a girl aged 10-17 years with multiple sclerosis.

For the CDR3, the DNA is TGTGCCAGCAGCTTTCCCAACCAGGGGGCGCGCTACGAGCAGTACTTC. Its protein is CASSFPNQGARYEQYF. This chain uses TRBV11-2 with TRBJ2-1, with TRBD1 identical over 8 bases. The J call could be wrong; TRBJ2-7 is a better fit for the DNA end. Germline CDR1 is SGHAT and CDR2 is FQNNGV. This CDR3 is 16 amino acids long.